This T cell receptor (beta chain) was documented in a study of early stage breast cancer tumors. Looking at the study overall: ER+/PR+/HER2- status applied to about 75% of the 16 invasive breast tumors.

The study, taken as a whole, reports: Commonly generated sequences made up most enriched TCRB sequences shared between patients.

TCRdb keeps only in-frame clones here, not all; method: immunoSEQ multiplex PCR. This sample has around 6,300 clones, with less than 75% found just once. Comments on this clone: The target antigen is unknown.

Germline lookup yields CDR1 SNHLY and CDR2 FYNNEI. The CDR3 length is 14 residues. V lost 9 bases and J 5 bases, leaving 19 bases between the germline ends. The TCR originated in a person in their forties with breast cancer. The V and J genes are TRBV2 and TRBJ2-5; a possible D gene is TRBD2 (5 bases). The material sequenced was normal breast tissue next to the tumor. The CDR3 loop reads CASLPRGASETQYF. The CDR3 bases are TGTGCCAGTCTCCCACGGGGTGCGAGCGAGACCCAGTACTTC.